This T cell receptor (beta chain) derives from a study of blood T cell repertoires in COVID-19. Those enrolled in Seattle joined during active infection and were followed longitudinally afterward. This CDR3 region has 15 residues. CDR1 MDHEN and CDR2 SYDVKM come from the germline V gene. The trim removed 6 bases at V and 6 bases at J, leaving 11 bases unmatched. Authors' methods: Nucleated cell number was recorded as an estimate derived from reference gene primer amplification. Method: immunoSEQ multiplex PCR; TCRdb's copy keeps in-frame clones and lacks some. V and J calls and clone size are as listed in that table; D and trimming were resolved from the DNA. The sample carries roughly 290,000 clones, around 85% recorded once.

The genes are TRBV28 and TRBJ2-1, with 7 bases aligning to TRBD2. The origin of this receptor is a human donor with COVID-19, enrolled during active disease. The donor label of this sample is uncertain. Source material: peripheral blood. CDR3: CASRIARGGSNEQFF. The DNA of the CDR3 is TGTGCCAGCAGGATCGCCCGCGGCGGGAGCAATGAGCAGTTCTTC.